These 32 T cell receptor beta chains were sequenced from one sample in a study of CD8 T cells in ankylosing spondylitis (TCRdb year 2017). Broad study findings and their caveats: A TCR beta motif made up of about eight highly homologous amino acid variants appeared to be characteristic of blood from ankylosing spondylitis patients.

These receptors' targets are unknown. Receptor amplification or capture employed 5' RACE. The sequencer listed for this sample is Illumina HiSeq 2500. The public reads were run again by TCRdb, first through fastp at Q25 and then through MiXCR, and only productive beta chains were kept. Rows are unified per CDR3 protein, each entry keeping the most common DNA and genes. For this sample there are about 540,000 distinct CDR3 sequences; 10% to 15% appear just once. The ten largest clonotypes hold around 7% of the sample. Material: blood, either unsorted or a sorted T cell fraction (not recorded which). These receptors were collected from a male donor with ankylosing spondylitis.

Only a few counts were recorded for this clonotype. The chain links TRBV5-1 to TRBJ2-3; 9 bases agree with TRBD2. Germline CDR1 SGHRS, CDR2 YFSETQ. Losses at the gene ends were 0 bases for V and 0 bases for J; bases not matched to a gene: 5. The CDR3 totals 17 residues. The CDR3 DNA sequence: TGCGCCAGCAGCTTGGCAGTAGCGGGGGATAGCACAGATACGCAGTATTTT. Translation gives CASSLAVAGDSTDTQYF.

This clonotype occurred many times. The V call is TRBV7-2, the J call TRBJ2-1, with 14 bases fitting TRBD2. This CDR3 contains 15 residues. Trimming took 4 bases from V and 6 from J; bases not matched to a gene: 2. From germline, CDR1 is SGHTA and CDR2 FQGNSA. DNA for the CDR3: TGTGCCAGCAGCTCGGGACTAGCGGGAGTCAATGAGCAGTTCTTC. This gives the protein CASSSGLAGVNEQFF.

A remark on this clonotype: Relative to the germline gene, one junction end is altered; a read error may explain this. The V gene is TRBV7-2, the J gene TRBJ2-7; 13 bases are a match to TRBD2. The CDR3 loop spans 15 amino acids. Germline CDR1 is SGHTA and CDR2 is FQGNSA. The CDR3 nucleotides read TGTGCCAGCAGCCCGGGACTAGCGGGATCCTACGACCAGTACTTC. This codes for CASSPGLAGSYDQYF.

The table lists this clonotype with many counts. The chain is built from TRBV29-1 and TRBJ2-5, with 9 bases lining up with TRBD1. Trimming took 1 base from V and 5 from J; bases not matched to a gene: 5. Germline V lookup: CDR1 SQVTM, CDR2 ANQGSEA. This CDR3 is 14 amino acids long. The CDR3 sequence is CSVEVQGAQETQYF. DNA for the CDR3: TGCAGCGTTGAAGTACAGGGGGCGCAGGAGACCCAGTACTTC. Drawing the rest from reference TRBV29-1 and TRBJ2-5, the complete variable domain is SAVISQKPSRDICQRGTSLTIQCQVDSQVTMMFWYRQQPGQSLTLIATANQGSEATYESGFVIDKFPISRPNLTFSTLTVSNMSPEDSSIYLCSVEVQGAQETQYFGPGTRLLVL.

The chain couples TRBV2 to TRBJ2-1, with 11 bases aligning to TRBD1. V was clipped by 7 bases and J by 4 bases; unmatched bases: 15. The CDR3 has 18 amino acids. Germline CDR1 is SNHLY and CDR2 is FYNNEI. CDR3 coding DNA: TGTGCCAGCAATAAGGGACAGGGGGTGGTAGCGGGGTACAATGAGCAGTTCTTC. Encoded protein: CASNKGQGVVAGYNEQFF.

The chain joins TRBV29-1 to TRBJ2-5; D not resolved. The CDR3 runs to 13 residues. Per germline, CDR1 SQVTM and CDR2 ANQGSEA. Trimming shortened V by 3 bases and J by 4 bases, and 12 bases separated the two germline ends. In DNA, the CDR3 is TGCAGCGTTGACCTTACAGTGGGAGAGACCCAGTACTTC. Amino acid sequence: CSVDLTVGETQYF.

This clonotype occurred a few times. The chain joins TRBV18 to TRBJ2-1, with D maybe TRBD1 (5 bases). Germline V gene sequence: CDR1 KGHSH, CDR2 LQKENI. This CDR3 comprises 15 residues. V was trimmed by 3 bases and J by 0 bases, leaving 9 bases between them. CDR3 in amino acids: CASSPAQGSYNEQFF. The DNA of the CDR3 is TGTGCCAGCTCACCTGCCCAGGGCTCCTACAATGAGCAGTTCTTC.

This clonotype was counted ten times or more. This CDR3 reads CASTIKETQYF. The DNA of the CDR3 is TGCGCCAGCACCATCAAAGAGACCCAGTACTTC. The rearrangement uses TRBV5-1 and TRBJ2-5; no definite D call. CDR1 is SGHRS, CDR2 YFSETQ, per germline. With 6 bases removed from V and 3 bases from J, the gap between germline ends came to 6 bases. CDR3 length: 11 amino acids.

In this sample, this clonotype turned up a few times. The chain has TRBV24-1 and TRBJ2-1; 9 bases agree with TRBD1. V gave up 4 bases and J gave up 0 bases; unmatched junction bases: 6. Germline loops: CDR1 KGHDR, CDR2 SFDVKD. The CDR3 runs 17 residues. In DNA, the CDR3 is TGTGCCACCAGTGAAGCGGACAGGGGATACTCCTACAATGAGCAGTTCTTC. This gives the protein CATSEADRGYSYNEQFF.

This clonotype was detected a few times. This chain joins TRBV3-1 and TRBJ2-7; TRBD2 matches at 8 bases. The V segment lost 4 bases and the J segment 1 base; nucleotides outside the gene matches: 6. CDR3 length: 15 amino acids. In germline, CDR1 is LGHDT, CDR2 YNNKEL (reference sequence). The CDR3 sequence is CASSPGLAGSYEQYV. In DNA form, the CDR3 reads TGTGCCAGCAGCCCGGGGCTAGCGGGTTCCTACGAGCAGTACGTC.

In this sample, this clonotype turned up a few times. The CDR3 DNA reads TGTGCCAGCAGCCAAGTGGGTCACCCTTACACCTTC. Translated, it gives CASSQVGHPYTF. The rearrangement links TRBV3-1 to TRBJ1-2; D is ambiguous. The germline V gene encodes CDR1 LGHDT and CDR2 YNNKEL (reference sequence). This CDR3 region has 12 residues. The germline V and J ends were trimmed by 1 base and 11 bases, with 11 bases remaining between them.

This clonotype has only a few counts. V is TRBV4-2 and J is TRBJ2-5, with TRBD2 as a possible D gene (5 bases). Trimming took off 4 bases at V and 2 bases at J, with 14 bases between the two ends. The CDR3 runs 15 residues. Germline assignment: CDR1 LGHNA and CDR2 YNFKEQ. The CDR3 DNA reads TGTGCCAGCAGCCCCCCAGGCGGGCCTCAAGAGACCCAGTACTTC. Protein product: CASSPPGGPQETQYF.

J is TRBJ2-7 and V is TRBV24-1; possibly TRBD1 or TRBD2 for D (5 bases each). The germline V gene has CDR1 KGHDR and CDR2 SFDVKD. The CDR3 has 17 residues. Deletions cut 3 bases from V and 0 bases from J, with 17 bases between. The CDR3 DNA reads TGTGCCACCAGTGATCCGAGGGGACGGAGAAGCTCCTACGAGCAGTACGTC. This gives the protein CATSDPRGRRSSYEQYV.

V and J are TRBV3-1 and TRBJ2-1; 13 bases line up with TRBD2. Per the germline V gene, CDR1 is LGHDT and CDR2 is YNNKEL (reference sequence). V was pared by 4 bases and J by 5 bases, with 8 bases of the junction left unmatched. The CDR3 consists of 17 residues. CDR3 region: CASSRGTSGVGNNEQFF. The DNA for the CDR3 is TGTGCCAGCAGCCGTGGGACTAGCGGGGTGGGAAACAATGAGCAGTTCTTC.

V usage is TRBV7-2 and J usage is TRBJ1-2; the match to TRBD1 covers 8 bases. CDR1 SGHTA and CDR2 FQGNSA come from the germline V gene. J gave up 6 bases and V 3 bases, and 9 bases lay outside the gene matches. This CDR3 has 15 residues. The CDR3 sequence is CASSLGTGTKDGYTF. CDR3 coding DNA: TGTGCCAGCAGCTTGGGGACAGGTACTAAGGATGGCTACACCTTC.

This clonotype was picked up a small number of times. CDR3 nucleotides: TGTGCCACCAGCAGAGGGGCCACAAGCACAGATACGCAGTATTTT. Translating it yields CATSRGATSTDTQYF. This chain connects TRBV15 to TRBJ2-3; D is unclear. Germline lookup yields CDR1 LNHNV and CDR2 YYDKDF (reference sequence). The CDR3 extends over 15 amino acids. Trimming left V 1 base short and J 0 bases short, with 8 bases between.

Only a few counts were recorded for this clonotype. V usage is TRBV27 and J usage is TRBJ2-3; TRBD1 might be the D (6 bases). V was shortened by 5 bases and J by 4 bases, with 19 bases between the two germline ends. CDR3 length: 16 amino acids. In germline, CDR1 is MNHEY, CDR2 SMNVEV (reference sequence). The CDR3 sequence is CASSRDRSYVADTQYF. CDR3 nucleotide sequence: TGTGCCAGCAGTAGAGACAGGTCCTACGTCGCAGATACGCAGTATTTT.

The V gene is TRBV19, the J gene TRBJ2-3; D remains ambiguous. The ends were cut back, 0 bases at V and 6 bases at J, with 7 bases in the middle. The germline V gene has CDR1 LNHDA and CDR2 SQIVND (reference sequence). The CDR3 consists of 13 residues. The CDR3 region has the DNA TGTGCCAGTAGTATAGATCGACGGGATACGCAGTATTTT. It translates to CASSIDRRDTQYF.

CDR3 sequence (DNA): TGCAGTGCTACGACAGGGATTGTAGGAGATACGCAGTATTTT. Protein: CSATTGIVGDTQYF. This rearrangement joins TRBV20-1 to TRBJ2-3; 7 nucleotides agree with TRBD1. The CDR3 length is 14 residues. J was trimmed by 5 bases and V by 4 bases; bases with no gene match: 9. CDR1 and CDR2 from the germline V gene are DFQATT and SNEGSKA (reference sequence).

This clonotype turned up a few times. The chain employs TRBV7-9 and TRBJ2-7; 7 nucleotides align to TRBD1. Germline CDR1 SEHNR, CDR2 FQNEAQ (reference sequence). The CDR3 runs 14 residues. With 5 bases clipped from V and 5 bases from J, the junction kept 9 bases outside the gene matches. This chain's CDR3 is CASSPLDRDNEQYF. CDR3 DNA: TGTGCCAGCAGCCCCCTTGACAGGGATAACGAGCAGTACTTC.

The sample holds a few counts of this clonotype. The CDR3 DNA reads as TGTGCCAGCAGCTTGAACAGGGAGGCCACTGAAGCTTTCTTT. Translated: CASSLNREATEAFF. The chain has TRBV7-9 and TRBJ1-1, with D perhaps TRBD1 (6 bases). Trimming took off 3 bases at V and 4 bases at J, with 12 bases between the two ends. The CDR3 length is 14 residues. Germline V gene sequence: CDR1 SEHNR, CDR2 FQNEAQ (reference sequence).

This clonotype was found a few times. The chain uses TRBV2 and TRBJ1-2; D gene unclear. Trimming left V 0 bases short and J 1 base short, with 9 bases between. Germline V gives CDR1 SNHLY, CDR2 FYNNEI. The CDR3 length is 15 residues. The CDR3: CASSEAVAVNYGYTF. CDR3 sequence (DNA): TGTGCCAGCAGTGAAGCAGTCGCAGTTAACTATGGCTACACCTTC. Full variable domain (outside the CDR3, taken from reference TRBV2 and TRBJ1-2): EPEVTQTPSHQVTQMGQEVILRCVPISNHLYFYWYRQILGQKVEFLVSFYNNEISEKSEIFDDQFSVERPDGSNFTLKIRSTKLEDSAMYFCASSEAVAVNYGYTFGSGTRLTVV.

V is TRBV3-1 and J is TRBJ1-1; D is unresolved. The CDR3 has 13 residues. Looked up from germline, CDR1 is LGHDT and CDR2 is YNNKEL (reference sequence). Trimming took 6 bases from V and 6 from J, leaving 14 bases between them. The CDR3 here is CASSRVPGSEAFF. CDR3 DNA sequence: TGTGCCAGCAGTCGAGTCCCCGGTTCTGAAGCTTTCTTT.

Only a few counts were recorded for this clonotype. The chain has TRBV11-2 and TRBJ2-1; D is ambiguous. CDR3 size: 13 residues. V lost 8 bases and J 5 bases, leaving 13 bases between the germline ends. Per the germline V gene, CDR1 is SGHAT and CDR2 is FQNNGV. The CDR3 nucleotides are TGTGCCAGCTTGGCCCCTCCTAACAATGAGCAGTTCTTC. It specifies CASLAPPNNEQFF.

This clonotype turned up a few times. The rearrangement joins TRBV3-1 to TRBJ2-5, with 10 bases that match TRBD2. Germline V gene sequence: CDR1 LGHDT, CDR2 YNNKEL (reference sequence). V lost 1 base, J lost 4 bases, and 6 bases stayed unmatched. This CDR3 has 16 amino acids. CDR3 bases: TGTGCCAGCAGCCAAGTCCCTAGCGGGAGTAGAGAGACCCAGTACTTC. It codes for CASSQVPSGSRETQYF.

The rearrangement uses TRBV6-5 and TRBJ2-7, with TRBD2 matching 7 bases. The CDR3 length is 14 residues. V lost 4 bases and J lost 6; bases outside the gene matches: 9. Per germline, CDR1 MNHEY and CDR2 SVGAGI. DNA for the CDR3: TGTGCCAGCAGTTCCCAAAGCGGGACCGGCGAGCAGTACTTC. Translated, it gives CASSSQSGTGEQYF.

This clonotype was detected ten times or more. The V call is TRBV25-1, the J call TRBJ2-5, with a tentative D call TRBD2 (5 bases). Trimming left V 8 bases short and J 5 bases short, with 18 bases between. This CDR3 contains 14 residues. Germline CDR1 MGHDK, CDR2 SYGVNS. Here the CDR3 reads CASSPLGGWETQYF. In nucleotides, the CDR3 is TGTGCCAGCTCCCCCCTAGGAGGTTGGGAGACCCAGTACTTC.

The chain combines TRBV29-1 with TRBJ1-1; D unclear. CDR3 length equals 14 residues. Trimming removed 2 bases at V and 3 bases at J, with 13 bases between. From germline, CDR1 is SQVTM and CDR2 ANQGSEA. For the CDR3, the DNA is TGCAGCGTTGAATTGCCAAGGCTTGACACTGAAGCTTTCTTT. It is translated as CSVELPRLDTEAFF.

In its sample, this clonotype was seen many times. DNA of the CDR3: TGCAGCGTTGCCCCTACGAAAGATACGCAGTATTTT. As protein: CSVAPTKDTQYF. The J gene is TRBJ2-3, the V gene TRBV29-1, with D hard to call. Germline values: CDR1 SQVTM, CDR2 ANQGSEA. CDR3 size: 12 residues. The germline V and J ends were trimmed by 4 bases and 5 bases, with 10 bases remaining between them.

This clonotype was counted many times. V usage is TRBV11-2 and J usage is TRBJ1-1; TRBD1 is a possible D gene (6 bases). Germline CDR1 SGHAT, CDR2 FQNNGV. This CDR3 is 15 amino acids long. V was shortened by 6 bases and J by 1 base, with 15 bases between the two germline ends. As DNA, the CDR3 is TGTGCCAGCAGACCCATAAGGGGGGAGAACACTGAAGCTTTCTTT. Encoded protein: CASRPIRGENTEAFF.

CDR3 residues: CASSEWYVNTEAFF. Here the CDR3 DNA reads TGTGCCAGCAGTGAATGGTACGTGAACACTGAAGCTTTCTTT. V gene TRBV6-1 combines with J gene TRBJ1-1; no clear D. V was shortened by 2 bases and J by 0 bases, with 7 bases between the two germline ends. This CDR3 comprises 14 residues. From germline, CDR1 is MNHNS and CDR2 SASEGT.

This clonotype was seen repeatedly, ten times or more. V and J are TRBV12-5 and TRBJ1-4; tentatively, D is TRBD1 (6 bases). Germline V lookup: CDR1 LGHNT, CDR2 FRNRAP. The CDR3 covers 17 residues. Trimming shortened V by 3 bases and J by 3 bases, and 17 bases separated the two germline ends. The CDR3 is CASGFGQGTSANEKLFF. CDR3 nucleotide sequence: TGTGCTAGTGGTTTCGGGCAGGGGACGTCGGCTAATGAAAAACTGTTTTTT.